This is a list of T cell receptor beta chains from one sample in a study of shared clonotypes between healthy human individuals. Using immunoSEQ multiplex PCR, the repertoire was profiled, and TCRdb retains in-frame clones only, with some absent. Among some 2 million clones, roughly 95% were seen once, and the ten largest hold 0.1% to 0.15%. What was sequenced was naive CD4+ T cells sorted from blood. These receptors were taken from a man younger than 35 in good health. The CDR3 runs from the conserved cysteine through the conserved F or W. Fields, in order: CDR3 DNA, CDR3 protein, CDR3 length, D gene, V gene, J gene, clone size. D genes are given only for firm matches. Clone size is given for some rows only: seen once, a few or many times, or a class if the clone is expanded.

CDR3nt: TGCGCCAGCAGCGGGGGTCAGGGTTTTATGGCGGGCGAGCAGTACTTC
CDR3aa: CASSGGQGFMAGEQYF
len: 16
d_gene: .
v_gene: TRBV5-1
j_gene: TRBJ2-7
abundance: .

CDR3nt: TGTGCCAGCTCACCGGGTAGCTCTGGGGCCAACGTCCTGACTTTC
CDR3aa: CASSPGSSGANVLTF
len: 15
d_gene: .
v_gene: TRBV18
j_gene: TRBJ2-6
abundance: .

CDR3nt: TGTGCCAGCAGCTTGGTTCAGGACTATGGCTACACCTTC
CDR3aa: CASSLVQDYGYTF
len: 13
d_gene: .
v_gene: TRBV5-4
j_gene: TRBJ1-2
abundance: .

CDR3nt: TGCAGCGTTGGTAAGGGGCTTATGAACACTGAAGCTTTCTTT
CDR3aa: CSVGKGLMNTEAFF
len: 14
d_gene: .
v_gene: TRBV29-1
j_gene: TRBJ1-1
abundance: .

CDR3nt: TGTGCCAGCAGCCTAACAGGGCGGAACGAGCAGTACTTC
CDR3aa: CASSLTGRNEQYF
len: 13
d_gene: .
v_gene: TRBV28
j_gene: TRBJ2-7
abundance: .

CDR3nt: TGTGCCAGCAGCACTCTAGCGGGGCCGCCCGAGCAGTACTTC
CDR3aa: CASSTLAGPPEQYF
len: 14
d_gene: TRBD2
v_gene: TRBV11-2
j_gene: TRBJ2-7
abundance: .

CDR3nt: TGCGCCAGCAGTCTGACAGGGATGAACACTGAAGCTTTCTTT
CDR3aa: CASSLTGMNTEAFF
len: 14
d_gene: TRBD1
v_gene: TRBV10-2
j_gene: TRBJ1-1
abundance: .

CDR3nt: TGTGCCAGCAGGACCGGGACAGCGACCTACGAGCAGTACTTC
CDR3aa: CASRTGTATYEQYF
len: 14
d_gene: TRBD1
v_gene: TRBV28
j_gene: TRBJ2-7
abundance: .

CDR3nt: TGCGCCAGCAGTGAGTCGCAGACAACTAATGAAAAACTGTTTTTT
CDR3aa: CASSESQTTNEKLFF
len: 15
d_gene: .
v_gene: TRBV10-2
j_gene: TRBJ1-4
abundance: once

CDR3nt: TGTGCCAGCAGTCCGACAGGGGGCGGGATAGGGGAGCTGTTTTTT
CDR3aa: CASSPTGGGIGELFF
len: 15
d_gene: TRBD1
v_gene: TRBV6-5
j_gene: TRBJ2-2
abundance: once

CDR3nt: TGTGCCAGCGTAGCGGGCTACACCGGGGAGCTGTTTTTT
CDR3aa: CASVAGYTGELFF
len: 13
d_gene: TRBD2
v_gene: TRBV2
j_gene: TRBJ2-2
abundance: .

CDR3nt: TGTGCCAGCGCCGGGAACAGAGACACAGATACGCAGTATTTT
CDR3aa: CASAGNRDTDTQYF
len: 14
d_gene: .
v_gene: TRBV18
j_gene: TRBJ2-3
abundance: .

CDR3nt: TGTGCCAGCAGCTTAGCGACAGGTTACTACGAGCAGTACTTC
CDR3aa: CASSLATGYYEQYF
len: 14
d_gene: .
v_gene: TRBV7-2
j_gene: TRBJ2-7
abundance: .

CDR3nt: TGTGCCAGCAGCCCCGGACAGACCTACGAGCAGTACTTC
CDR3aa: CASSPGQTYEQYF
len: 13
d_gene: .
v_gene: TRBV7-9
j_gene: TRBJ2-7
abundance: .

CDR3nt: TGTGCCAGCAGTTCTTCCCTCGGGAGCTCCTACGAGCAGTACTTC
CDR3aa: CASSSSLGSSYEQYF
len: 15
d_gene: .
v_gene: TRBV5-6
j_gene: TRBJ2-7
abundance: .

CDR3nt: TGTGCCAGTGGACAGGGGGACCTCACTGAAGCTTTCTTT
CDR3aa: CASGQGDLTEAFF
len: 13
d_gene: TRBD1
v_gene: TRBV9
j_gene: TRBJ1-1
abundance: .

CDR3nt: TGCGCCAGCAGCCCGACAGGGTCCCCCTCCTACAATGAGCAGTTCTTC
CDR3aa: CASSPTGSPSYNEQFF
len: 16
d_gene: TRBD1
v_gene: TRBV5-1
j_gene: TRBJ2-1
abundance: .

CDR3nt: TGTGCCAGCAGTACTACAGGGTACAATCAGCCCCAGCATTTT
CDR3aa: CASSTTGYNQPQHF
len: 14
d_gene: .
v_gene: TRBV6-5
j_gene: TRBJ1-5
abundance: .

CDR3nt: TGTGCCTGGAGGTTCTCAGCAGCTGGCTACACCTTC
CDR3aa: CAWRFSAAGYTF
len: 12
d_gene: .
v_gene: TRBV30
j_gene: TRBJ1-2
abundance: once

CDR3nt: TGTGCCCCGAGGGTCCTCCGGGACTCAAACAATCAGCCCCAGCATTTT
CDR3aa: CAPRVLRDSNNQPQHF
len: 16
d_gene: .
v_gene: TRBV6-7
j_gene: TRBJ1-5
abundance: .

CDR3nt: TGTGCCAGCAGTTCCGCGGGGGAGGGCCAGCCCCAGCATTTT
CDR3aa: CASSSAGEGQPQHF
len: 14
d_gene: .
v_gene: TRBV6-6
j_gene: TRBJ1-5
abundance: .

CDR3nt: TGTGCCAGCAGTGAACTACCGTTGGTGGATGAGCAGTTCTTC
CDR3aa: CASSELPLVDEQFF
len: 14
d_gene: .
v_gene: TRBV6-1
j_gene: TRBJ2-1
abundance: .

CDR3nt: TGTGCCATTTACCCAGGGGCGGGTGAGCAGTTCTTC
CDR3aa: CAIYPGAGEQFF
len: 12
d_gene: .
v_gene: TRBV10-3
j_gene: TRBJ2-1
abundance: .

CDR3nt: TGTGCCAGCAGGACACAGGGACAACTGTTTTTT
CDR3aa: CASRTQGQLFF
len: 11
d_gene: .
v_gene: TRBV6-5
j_gene: TRBJ1-4
abundance: once

CDR3nt: TGTGCCAGCAGTGAAGTCTCGCACCAAGAGACCCAGTACTTC
CDR3aa: CASSEVSHQETQYF
len: 14
d_gene: .
v_gene: TRBV2
j_gene: TRBJ2-5
abundance: few

CDR3nt: TGCGCCAGCAGCCTGGACGGAAGAAACACCATATATTTT
CDR3aa: CASSLDGRNTIYF
len: 13
d_gene: .
v_gene: TRBV5-1
j_gene: TRBJ1-3
abundance: .

CDR3nt: TGTGCCAGCAGCTACCACGGGAGGGAGGAAAAACTGTTTTTT
CDR3aa: CASSYHGREEKLFF
len: 14
d_gene: .
v_gene: TRBV7-9
j_gene: TRBJ1-4
abundance: .

CDR3nt: TGTGCCAGCAGGTGTGCAGGGTCCTCCCTTGCAACTAATGAAAAACTGTTTTTT
CDR3aa: CASRCAGSSLATNEKLFF
len: 18
d_gene: .
v_gene: TRBV7-3
j_gene: TRBJ1-4
abundance: .

CDR3nt: TGTGCCAGCAGTTTAGATATCAGCCTCGGCACAGATACGCAGTATTTT
CDR3aa: CASSLDISLGTDTQYF
len: 16
d_gene: .
v_gene: TRBV28
j_gene: TRBJ2-3
abundance: .